This record looks at one T cell receptor beta chain sequence and its context. Its antigen is not identified. This sample was included in a study of human T cells and chemical hapten exposure. Background on the study: Patch testing placed 0.01% DPC on the upper back, with readings at 6 days. Cases of alopecia areata, totalis or universalis occurred in a predominantly female patient group.

The germline V gene encodes CDR1 SGHTA and CDR2 FQGNSA. There are 13 residues in the CDR3. Trimming removed 1 base from V and 3 bases from J, with 7 bases in between. Time point indicated: pre-sensitization, week 0. As to treatment: therapeutic diphenylcyclopropenone sensitization with weekly scalp DPC. Study-wide points: A positive correlation with patch test score was found for PT1 expanded TCR counts.

In TCRdb, the RACE reads were re-called with MiXCR into one record per CDR3 protein. This table holds about 120,000 distinct CDR3 sequences, approximately 15% found once. This chain joins TRBV7-2 and TRBJ2-7; tentative D call: TRBD1 (5 bases). The sequence derives from a woman aged 18-29 years with alopecia areata. Some clones in this sample may be carry-over from other donors' samples. This material consisted of whole blood, taken in connection with sensitization to the hapten diphenylcyclopropenone (DPC). The CDR3 sequence is CASSLGRVYEQYF. CDR3 nucleotide sequence: TGTGCCAGCAGCTTAGGCAGGGTCTACGAGCAGTACTTC.